Listed below are T cell receptor beta chains from one sample, sequenced in a study of blood T cell repertoires in COVID-19. Using immunoSEQ multiplex PCR, the repertoire was profiled, and TCRdb retains in-frame clones only, with some absent. The sample includes 64,000 or so clones, under 80% seen only once; the top ten take more than 9.5%. Sequences were obtained from peripheral blood. Receptor source: a human donor in a cohort sampled during active COVID-19. The CDR3 runs from the conserved cysteine through the conserved F or W. The D gene is left open where the match is weak. The size entry is marked missing in some rows and otherwise reads once, few, many or a size class.

J: TRBJ2-3; size: -; D: -; V: TRBV3-1/TRBV3-2; DNA: TGTGCCAGCAGCCCGTTACAGGCTCCTAGCACAGATACGCAGTATTTT; CDR3: CASSPLQAPSTDTQYF
J: TRBJ2-5; size: -; D: TRBD1; V: TRBV7-9; DNA: TGTGCCAGCAGCCCAGGGACAGGCCAAGAGACCCAGTACTTC; CDR3: CASSPGTGQETQYF
J: TRBJ2-7; size: once; D: TRBD1; V: TRBV4-2; DNA: TGTGCCAGCAGCACCCGGGACAGAGCCTACGAGCAGTACTTC; CDR3: CASSTRDRAYEQYF
J: TRBJ1-2; size: once; D: TRBD1; V: TRBV6-5; DNA: TGTGCCAGCCGACAGGGTAACTATGGCTACACCTTC; CDR3: CASRQGNYGYTF
J: TRBJ2-5; size: -; D: TRBD1; V: TRBV27; DNA: TGTGCCAGCAGCTCAGGGGGCGCGAGGACCCAGTACTTC; CDR3: CASSSGGARTQYF
J: TRBJ1-2; size: -; D: TRBD1; V: TRBV3-1/TRBV3-2; DNA: TGTGCCAGCAGGCCGAACAAACAGGGGGCTGGCTACACCTTC; CDR3: CASRPNKQGAGYTF
J: TRBJ2-3; size: -; D: TRBD2; V: TRBV29-1; DNA: TGCAGCGTTGAAGATCCCAGCGGGAGGGCCCGAGATACGCAGTATTTT; CDR3: CSVEDPSGRARDTQYF
J: TRBJ2-3; size: -; D: -; V: TRBV27; DNA: TGTGCCAGCAGCCGTCCTACGGTCTACTACACAGATACGCAGTATTTT; CDR3: CASSRPTVYYTDTQYF
J: TRBJ2-2; size: -; D: TRBD2; V: TRBV5-6; DNA: TGTGCCAGCAGCTTGGAACTAGCGGGTGTTACCGGGGAGCTGTTTTTT; CDR3: CASSLELAGVTGELFF
J: TRBJ2-3; size: once; D: -; V: TRBV19; DNA: TGTGCCAGTAGTATAGTACTCAGCACAGATACGCAGTATTTT; CDR3: CASSIVLSTDTQYF